A single sample gave rise to the 2 T cell receptor beta chains below, sequenced in a study of cytomegalovirus exposure and HLA in healthy donors. This PCR relied on a set of 60 Vbeta primers and 13 Jbeta primers. Using immunoSEQ multiplex PCR, the repertoire was profiled, and TCRdb retains in-frame clones only, with some absent. The data contain more than 85,000 clones, around 85% of them singletons. Material: PBMCs. These receptors all come from a man under 40 in good health and CMV-seropositive.

The table lists this clone with a few counts. The chain couples TRBV2 to TRBJ2-2, with a possible D match to TRBD2 (7 bases). Germline V gene lookup returns CDR1 SNHLY and CDR2 FYNNEI. Between the trimmed V and J ends, which lost 4 bases and 6 bases, there was a span of 12 bases. CDR3 length: 14 amino acids. CDR3 nucleotides: TGTGCCAGCAGTGCGGGGGGCGTCCCCGGGGAGCTGTTTTTT. It is translated as CASSAGGVPGELFF.

The chain employs TRBV10-1 and TRBJ2-7, with D possibly being TRBD1 (6 bases). Germline CDR1 is WNHNN and CDR2 is SYGVQD (reference sequence). The CDR3 extends over 14 amino acids. Trimming left V 6 bases short and J 0 bases short, with 12 bases between. DNA for the CDR3: TGCGCCAGCAGCTGGGACAAGTGCTCCTACGAGCAGTACTTC. Translated, it gives CASSWDKCSYEQYF.